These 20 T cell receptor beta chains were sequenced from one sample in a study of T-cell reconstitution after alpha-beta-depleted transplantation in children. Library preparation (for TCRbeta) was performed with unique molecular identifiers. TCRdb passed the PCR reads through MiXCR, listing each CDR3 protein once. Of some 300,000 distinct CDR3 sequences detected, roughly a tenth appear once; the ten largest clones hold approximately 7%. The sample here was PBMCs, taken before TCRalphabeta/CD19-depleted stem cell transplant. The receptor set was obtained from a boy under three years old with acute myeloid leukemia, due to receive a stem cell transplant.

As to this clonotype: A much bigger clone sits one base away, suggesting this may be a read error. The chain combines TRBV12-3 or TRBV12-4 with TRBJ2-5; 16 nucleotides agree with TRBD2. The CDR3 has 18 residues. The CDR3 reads CASSETGLAGGPLEIQYF. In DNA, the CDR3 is TGTGCCAGCAGTGAAACGGGACTAGCGGGAGGGCCTCTGGAGATCCAGTACTTC.

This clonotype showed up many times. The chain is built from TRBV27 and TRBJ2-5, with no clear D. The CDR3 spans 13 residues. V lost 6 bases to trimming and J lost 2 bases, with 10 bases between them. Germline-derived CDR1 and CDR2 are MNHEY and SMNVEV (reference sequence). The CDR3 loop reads CASRGLGQETQYF. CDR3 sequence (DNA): TGTGCCAGCAGAGGATTAGGGCAAGAGACCCAGTACTTC.

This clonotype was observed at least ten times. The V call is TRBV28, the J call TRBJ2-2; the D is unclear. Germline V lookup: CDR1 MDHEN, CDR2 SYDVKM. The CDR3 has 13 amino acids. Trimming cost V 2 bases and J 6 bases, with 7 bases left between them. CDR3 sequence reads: CASSLTTPGELFF. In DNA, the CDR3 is TGTGCCAGCAGTTTAACTACCCCCGGGGAGCTGTTTTTT.

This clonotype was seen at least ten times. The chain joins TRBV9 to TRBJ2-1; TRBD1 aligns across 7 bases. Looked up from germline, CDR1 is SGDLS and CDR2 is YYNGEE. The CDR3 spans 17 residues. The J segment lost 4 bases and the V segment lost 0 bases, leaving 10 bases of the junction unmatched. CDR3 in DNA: TGTGCCAGCAGCGTAGAACGACAGGGTCCCCTATACAATGAGCAGTTCTTC. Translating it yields CASSVERQGPLYNEQFF. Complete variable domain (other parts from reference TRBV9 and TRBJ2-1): DSGVTQTPKHLITATGQRVTLRCSPRSGDLSVYWYQQSLDQGLQFLIQYYNGEERAKGNILERFSAQQFPDLHSELNLSSLELGDSALYFCASSVERQGPLYNEQFFGPGTRLTVL.

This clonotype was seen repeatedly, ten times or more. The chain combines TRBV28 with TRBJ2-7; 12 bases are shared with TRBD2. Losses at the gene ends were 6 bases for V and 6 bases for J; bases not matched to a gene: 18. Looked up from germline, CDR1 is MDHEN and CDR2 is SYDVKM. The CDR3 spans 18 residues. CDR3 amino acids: CASSSVAARLAGASEQYF. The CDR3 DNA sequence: TGTGCCAGCAGCTCGGTGGCAGCGAGACTAGCGGGAGCCTCCGAGCAGTACTTC.

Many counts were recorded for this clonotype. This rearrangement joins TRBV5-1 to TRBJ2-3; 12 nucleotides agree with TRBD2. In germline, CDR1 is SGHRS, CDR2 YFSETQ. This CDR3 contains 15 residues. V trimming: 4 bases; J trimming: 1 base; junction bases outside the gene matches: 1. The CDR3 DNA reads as TGCGCCAGCAGCCGACTAGCGGGAGGCACAGATACGCAGTATTTT. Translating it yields CASSRLAGGTDTQYF. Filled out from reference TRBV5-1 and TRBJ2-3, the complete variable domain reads KAGVTQTPRYLIKTRGQQVTLSCSPISGHRSVSWYQQTPGQGLQFLFEYFSETQRNKGNFPGRFSGRQFSNSRSEMNVSTLELGDSALYLCASSRLAGGTDTQYFGPGTRLTVL.

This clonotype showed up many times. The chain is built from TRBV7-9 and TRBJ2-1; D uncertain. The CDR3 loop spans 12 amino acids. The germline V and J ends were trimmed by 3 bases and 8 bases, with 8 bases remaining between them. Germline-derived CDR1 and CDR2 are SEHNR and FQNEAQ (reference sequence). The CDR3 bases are TGTGCCAGCAGCTTCCTCAGCCATGAGCAGTTCTTC. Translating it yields CASSFLSHEQFF.

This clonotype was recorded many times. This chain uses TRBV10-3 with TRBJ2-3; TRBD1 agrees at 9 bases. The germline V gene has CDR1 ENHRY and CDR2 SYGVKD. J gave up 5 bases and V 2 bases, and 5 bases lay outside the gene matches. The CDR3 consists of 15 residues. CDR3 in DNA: TGTGCCATCAGTGAGCCGGGACAGGGTAAAGATACGCAGTATTTT. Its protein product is CAISEPGQGKDTQYF.

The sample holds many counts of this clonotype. The CDR3 DNA sequence: TGCAGCGTTGGAGAAAACTATGGCTACACCTTC. Translated: CSVGENYGYTF. V gene TRBV29-1 combines with J gene TRBJ1-2, with D uncertain. There are 11 residues in the CDR3. V lost 4 bases to trimming and J lost 2 bases, with 5 bases between them. CDR1 and CDR2 from the germline V gene are SQVTM and ANQGSEA.

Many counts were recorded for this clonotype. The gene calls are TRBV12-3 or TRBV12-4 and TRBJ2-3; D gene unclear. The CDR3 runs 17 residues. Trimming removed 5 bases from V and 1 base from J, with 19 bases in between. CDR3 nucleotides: TGTGCCAGCAGTCAACTACACGGAACCCCTGGCACAGATACGCAGTATTTT. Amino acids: CASSQLHGTPGTDTQYF.

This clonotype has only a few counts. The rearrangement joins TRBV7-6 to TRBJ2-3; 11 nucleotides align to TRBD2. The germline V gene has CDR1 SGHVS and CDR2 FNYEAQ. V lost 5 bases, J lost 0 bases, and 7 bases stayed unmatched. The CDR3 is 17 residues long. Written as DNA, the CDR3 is TGTGCCAGCAGCCCCGGGACTAGCGGACTTAGCACAGATACGCAGTATTTT. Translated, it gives CASSPGTSGLSTDTQYF.

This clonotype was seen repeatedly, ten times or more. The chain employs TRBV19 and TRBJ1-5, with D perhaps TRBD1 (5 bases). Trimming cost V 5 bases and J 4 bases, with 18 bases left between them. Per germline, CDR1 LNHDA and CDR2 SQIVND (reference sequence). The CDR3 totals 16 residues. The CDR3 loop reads CASSPRDDYENQPQHF. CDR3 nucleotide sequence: TGTGCCAGTAGTCCACGGGACGACTATGAGAATCAGCCCCAGCATTTT.

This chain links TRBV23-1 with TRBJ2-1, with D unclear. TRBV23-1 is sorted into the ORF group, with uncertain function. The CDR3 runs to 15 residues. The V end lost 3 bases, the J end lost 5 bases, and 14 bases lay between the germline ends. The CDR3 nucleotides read TGCGCCAGCAGTCAGAATACCGGACGGAACAATGAGCAGTTCTTC. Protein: CASSQNTGRNNEQFF.

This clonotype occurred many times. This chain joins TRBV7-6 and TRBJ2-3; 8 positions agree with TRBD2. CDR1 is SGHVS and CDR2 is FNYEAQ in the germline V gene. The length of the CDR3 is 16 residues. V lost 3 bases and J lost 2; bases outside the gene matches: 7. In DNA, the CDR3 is TGTGCCAGCAGCTTTCCGGGCGGGGGGTACACAGATACGCAGTATTTT. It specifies CASSFPGGGYTDTQYF.

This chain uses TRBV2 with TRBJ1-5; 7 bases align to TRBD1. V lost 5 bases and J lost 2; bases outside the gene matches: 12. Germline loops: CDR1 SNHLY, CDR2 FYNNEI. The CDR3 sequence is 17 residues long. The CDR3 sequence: CASSSREQGFRNQPQHF. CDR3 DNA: TGTGCCAGCAGTTCCCGTGAACAGGGGTTTCGCAATCAGCCCCAGCATTTT.

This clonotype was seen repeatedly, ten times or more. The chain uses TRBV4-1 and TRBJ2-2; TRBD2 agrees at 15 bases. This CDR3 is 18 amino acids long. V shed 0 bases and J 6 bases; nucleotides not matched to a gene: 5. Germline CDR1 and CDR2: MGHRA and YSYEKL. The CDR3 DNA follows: TGCGCCAGCAGCCAAGATGCCCGGACTAGCGGGAGGGCCGGGGAGCTGTTTTTT. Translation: CASSQDARTSGRAGELFF.

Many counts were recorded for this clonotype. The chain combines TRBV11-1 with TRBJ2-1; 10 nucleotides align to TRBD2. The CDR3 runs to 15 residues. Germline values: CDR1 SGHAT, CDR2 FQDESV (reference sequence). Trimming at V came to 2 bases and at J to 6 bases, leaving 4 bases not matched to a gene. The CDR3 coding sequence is TGTGCCAGCAGCTTAACTAGCGGGGTACCCAATGAGCAGTTCTTC. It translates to CASSLTSGVPNEQFF.

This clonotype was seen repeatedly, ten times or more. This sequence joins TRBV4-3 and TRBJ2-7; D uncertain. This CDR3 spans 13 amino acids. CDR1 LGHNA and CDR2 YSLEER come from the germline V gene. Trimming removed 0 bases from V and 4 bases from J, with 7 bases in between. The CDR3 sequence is CASSQERKYEQYF. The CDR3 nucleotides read TGCGCCAGCAGCCAAGAAAGAAAGTACGAGCAGTACTTC.

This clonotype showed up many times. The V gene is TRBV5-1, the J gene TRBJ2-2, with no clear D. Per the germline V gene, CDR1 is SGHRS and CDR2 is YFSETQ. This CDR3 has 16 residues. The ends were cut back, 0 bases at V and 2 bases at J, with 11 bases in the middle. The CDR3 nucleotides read TGCGCCAGCAGCTTGGAAAGGGTAGCTAACACCGGGGAGCTGTTTTTT. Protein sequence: CASSLERVANTGELFF.

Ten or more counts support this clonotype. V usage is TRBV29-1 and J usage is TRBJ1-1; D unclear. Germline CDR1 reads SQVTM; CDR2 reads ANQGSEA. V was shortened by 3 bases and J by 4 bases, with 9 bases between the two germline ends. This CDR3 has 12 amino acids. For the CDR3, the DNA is TGCAGCGTTGATCTGGTACCCACTGAAGCTTTCTTT. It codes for CSVDLVPTEAFF. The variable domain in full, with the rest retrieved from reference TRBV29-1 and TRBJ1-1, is SAVISQKPSRDICQRGTSLTIQCQVDSQVTMMFWYRQQPGQSLTLIATANQGSEATYESGFVIDKFPISRPNLTFSTLTVSNMSPEDSSIYLCSVDLVPTEAFFGQGTRLTVV.